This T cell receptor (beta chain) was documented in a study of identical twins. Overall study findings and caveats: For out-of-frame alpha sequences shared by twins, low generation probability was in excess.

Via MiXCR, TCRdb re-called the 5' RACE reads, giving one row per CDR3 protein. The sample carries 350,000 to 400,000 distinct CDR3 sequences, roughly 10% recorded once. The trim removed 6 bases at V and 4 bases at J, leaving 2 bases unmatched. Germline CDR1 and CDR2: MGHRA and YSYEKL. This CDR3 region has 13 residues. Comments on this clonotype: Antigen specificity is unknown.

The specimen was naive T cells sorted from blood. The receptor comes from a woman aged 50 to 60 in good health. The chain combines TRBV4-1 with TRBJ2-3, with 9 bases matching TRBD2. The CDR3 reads CASRSGRSDTQYF. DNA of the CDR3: TGCGCCAGCAGGAGCGGGAGGTCAGATACGCAGTATTTT.